The table lists the clone carrying this T cell receptor (beta chain) with a few counts. The antigen remains unidentified. Profiling relied on immunoSEQ multiplex PCR, and the TCRdb table lists in-frame clones only, not all of them. The sample lists tens of thousands of clones, around two thirds occurring once. The V segment lost 8 bases and the J segment 8 bases; nucleotides outside the gene matches: 8. CDR3 length: 12 residues. Germline CDR1 is GTSNPN and CDR2 is SVGIG (reference sequence). Culturing for about 10 days preceded CD4+ T cell isolation. Participants received two doses of either the BNT162b2 or mRNA-1273 vaccine. The data originate from a study of vaccination effects on CD4 cells after COVID-19. Study in general: Antigen-specific CD4+ T cells were first expanded with viral peptide pools by the ViraFEST assay and only then sequenced.

The genes are TRBV30 and TRBJ2-2; TRBD1 aligns across 7 bases. The origin of this receptor is a human donor who received a COVID-19 vaccine. The sample was CD4+ T cells from PBMCs cultured without peptide, taken after COVID-19 vaccination. CDR3 in DNA: TGTGCCCAGAATGACAGGGTGGGGGAGCTGTTTTTT. It translates to CAQNDRVGELFF. Full variable domain (missing parts from reference TRBV30 and TRBJ2-2): SQTIHQWPATLVQPVGSPLSLECTVEGTSNPNLYWYRQAAGRGLQLLFYSVGIGQISSEVPQNLSASRPQDRQFILSSKKLLLSDSGFYLCAQNDRVGELFFGEGSRLTVL.